This TCR beta chain was sequenced during a study of PD-1 blockade in classical Hodgkin lymphoma. Worth noting for this clone: At the DNA level, this CDR3 is encoded by other sequences in the same sample as well.

TCRdb's copy holds only in-frame clones and misses some; the assay was immunoSEQ multiplex PCR. The sample has 35,000 to 55,000 clones; around 76% are singletons. All trial patients relapsed after autologous stem cell transplantation. Each best response was a complete response, a partial response or progressive disease. CDR1 is KGHSH, CDR2 LQKENI, per germline. J gave up 5 bases and V 3 bases, and 14 bases lay outside the gene matches. CDR3 length: 17 residues. Sequenced here: peripheral blood mononuclear cells (PBMCs), sampled before the second cycle of nivolumab. This chain joins TRBV18 and TRBJ1-2; 8 bases are a match to TRBD1. The sequence was collected from a human donor with classical Hodgkin lymphoma. The CDR3 coding sequence is TGTGCCAGCTCACCTTACGCGGGACAGGTGGGTGGATATGGCTACACCTTC. Amino acid sequence: CASSPYAGQVGGYGYTF.